The sample holds one count of the clone carrying this TCR beta chain. The data were obtained in a study of T cells in tuberculosis. Looked up from germline, CDR1 is MNHNS and CDR2 is SASEGT. Trimming removed 7 bases from V and 0 bases from J, with 14 bases in between. The CDR3 spans 15 residues. Assay: immunoSEQ multiplex PCR; the TCRdb copy retains only in-frame clones and omits some. The table lists 45,000 or so clones, about 95% of them singletons. Input material: PBMCs. The V gene is TRBV6-1, the J gene TRBJ2-3; possible D gene TRBD1, 5 bases. This TCR came from a donor between 5 and 29 years old with latent tuberculosis or without tuberculosis infection. The CDR3 loop reads CASTLGAGSTDTQYF. The CDR3 coding sequence is TGTGCCAGCACCCTAGGGGCAGGGAGCACAGATACGCAGTATTTT.